This TCR beta chain derives from a study of cytomegalovirus exposure and HLA in healthy donors. Study at large: In an early release, HLA-typed donors contributed roughly 85 million unique TCR sequences.

The PCR made use of 60 Vbeta and 13 Jbeta primers. Assay: immunoSEQ multiplex PCR; the TCRdb copy retains only in-frame clones and omits some. The sample lists 200,000 to 250,000 clones, around 80% seen once, with around 0.45% in the top ten. The CDR3 has 14 amino acids. The V and J ends lost 6 bases and 2 bases, in that order; junction bases with no gene match: 6. Germline values: CDR1 SQVTM, CDR2 ANQGSEA. Concerning this clone itself: As yet, its antigen is unknown.

The study's findings and limits: Many donors shared some public TCRs, even though most TCR sequences were rare. Investigators reported 164 TCR beta chains as tied to cytomegalovirus.

This TCR derives from a boy between 10 and 17 years old in good health and CMV-seronegative. Sequencing was performed on PBMCs. The chain is built from TRBV29-1 and TRBJ2-5; 10 bases fit TRBD1. CDR3: CSVDDRGRQETQYF. As DNA, the CDR3 is TGCAGCGTCGATGACAGGGGGCGACAAGAGACCCAGTACTTC.